Presented here are 5 T cell receptor beta chains from one specimen sequenced in a study of shared clonotypes between healthy human individuals. Assay: immunoSEQ multiplex PCR; the TCRdb copy retains only in-frame clones and omits some. The sample holds millions of clones, more than 90% seen once. The sequenced sample was naive CD4+ T cells sorted from blood. The subset is: CD45RA+ positively selected. Source of these receptors: a young man in good health.

The chain employs TRBV7-8 and TRBJ2-4, with 8 bases lining up with TRBD1. Germline CDR1 and CDR2: SGHVS and FQNEAQ. The CDR3 spans 16 residues. V lost 1 base, J lost 2 bases, and 4 bases stayed unmatched. The chain's CDR3 is CASSLETGASKNIQYF. CDR3 in DNA: TGTGCCAGCAGCTTAGAGACAGGGGCTTCCAAAAACATTCAGTACTTC.

The chain combines TRBV6-5 with TRBJ2-7, with D possibly TRBD2 on 5 matching bases. This CDR3 is 14 amino acids long. V lost 4 bases to trimming and J lost 4 bases, with 14 bases between them. Germline CDR1 reads MNHEY; CDR2 reads SVGAGI. CDR3 nucleotide sequence: TGTGCCAGCAGTTCGCCTTTTCGGGGTTACGAGCAGTACTTC. Protein sequence: CASSSPFRGYEQYF.

Concerning this clone: This specimen includes other DNA sequences encoding the same CDR3. The J gene is TRBJ2-7, the V gene TRBV7-2, with D perhaps TRBD2 (5 bases). The germline V gene encodes CDR1 SGHTA and CDR2 FQGNSA. The CDR3 extends over 12 amino acids. Between the trimmed V and J ends, which lost 5 bases and 4 bases, there was a span of 9 bases. The CDR3 DNA is TGTGCCAGCAGCCCCACGGGGTACGAGCAGTACTTC. This translates into CASSPTGYEQYF.

The chain couples TRBV11-2 to TRBJ1-3, with D possibly being TRBD1 (5 bases). Trimming took 2 bases from V and 3 from J, leaving 11 bases between them. This CDR3 contains 15 residues. From germline, CDR1 is SGHAT and CDR2 FQNNGV. As DNA, the CDR3 is TGTGCCAGCAGCTTAATGTGGGGGAGTGGAAACACCATATATTTT. Its protein product is CASSLMWGSGNTIYF.

The chain links TRBV19 to TRBJ1-6; D possibly corresponds to TRBD1 (5 bases). Deletions cut 2 bases from V and 7 bases from J, with 12 bases between. In germline, CDR1 is LNHDA, CDR2 SQIVND (reference sequence). This CDR3 is built from 15 residues. CDR3 sequence reads: CASSIKGGENSPLHF. The DNA for the CDR3 is TGTGCCAGTAGTATAAAGGGAGGGGAAAATTCACCCCTCCACTTT.